The 25 T cell receptor beta chains presented below share a single source sample, sequenced in a study of blood T cells in healthy people across ages. Using a J-beta primer mix together with a sample-barcoded 5' primer, a second PCR was run for roughly 6 to 11 cycles. One entry per CDR3 protein, called by TCRdb with MiXCR from the 5' RACE reads. The repertoire holds around 900,000 distinct CDR3 sequences, with around 54% as singletons. The sequenced sample was blood. The receptors stem from a woman aged 55-70 years in good health.

The sample holds many counts of this clonotype. An end of the junction differs from the germline gene, which may be a read error. The chain recombines TRBV5-1 with TRBJ2-7; 9 bases are a match to TRBD1. This CDR3 contains 14 residues. CDR1 is SGHRS, CDR2 YFSETQ, per germline. The CDR3 nucleotides read TGTGCCAGCAGTTGGGGACAGGGTTCCTACGAGCAGTACTTC. It specifies CASSWGQGSYEQYF.

The chain joins TRBV12-3 or TRBV12-4 to TRBJ2-5, with 8 nucleotides matching TRBD1. The CDR3 length is 14 residues. Trimming at V came to 6 bases and at J to 5 bases, leaving 8 bases not matched to a gene. DNA for the CDR3: TGTGCCAGCAGCTGGGGACAGGTCGGCGAGACCCAGTACTTC. Translating gives CASSWGQVGETQYF.

The rearrangement joins TRBV20-1 to TRBJ1-1; TRBD1 matches 7 bases. The CDR3 runs 13 residues. V lost 6 bases and J lost 4; bases outside the gene matches: 8. Germline V gene sequence: CDR1 DFQATT, CDR2 SNEGSKA (reference sequence). The DNA of the CDR3 is TGCAGTGCCCGACGACAGGGAGGCACTGAAGCTTTCTTT. Translation: CSARRQGGTEAFF.

V gene TRBV12-3 or TRBV12-4 combines with J gene TRBJ1-5; TRBD1 agrees at 7 bases. The CDR3 totals 16 residues. Losses at the gene ends were 1 base for V and 0 bases for J; bases not matched to a gene: 3. The CDR3 DNA follows: TGTGCCAGCAGTTTAGACAGGGGATATAGCAATCAGCCCCAGCATTTT. Translation: CASSLDRGYSNQPQHF.

Concerning this clonotype: A read error may produce the germline difference seen at one junction end. The chain carries TRBV24-1 and TRBJ2-3; 7 bases align to TRBD2. The CDR3 contains 15 residues. Germline V gene sequence: CDR1 KGHDR, CDR2 SFDVKD. The CDR3 DNA reads as TGTGCCACCAGTGATTTCGGCGGGAGAGGAGATACGCGGTATTTT. Its translation is CATSDFGGRGDTRYF.

This clonotype came up a few times. The rearrangement uses TRBV29-1 and TRBJ2-3, with 10 bases fitting TRBD2. Germline V gene sequence: CDR1 SQVTM, CDR2 ANQGSEA. There are 13 residues in the CDR3. Losses at the gene ends were 4 bases for V and 6 bases for J; bases not matched to a gene: 4. This CDR3 is CSVGVAGGDTQYF. In DNA, the CDR3 is TGCAGCGTTGGGGTAGCGGGAGGCGATACGCAGTATTTT.

A few counts support this clonotype. The gene calls are TRBV10-1 and TRBJ2-1; no clear D. This CDR3 contains 12 residues. The ends were cut back, 8 bases at V and 9 bases at J, with 14 bases in the middle. CDR1 is WNHNN, CDR2 SYGVQD, per germline (reference sequence). This CDR3 reads CASSPLGREQFF. The DNA of the CDR3 is TGCGCCAGCTCCCCGCTAGGGCGTGAGCAGTTCTTC.

This clonotype showed up just a few times. The chain joins TRBV6-2 or TRBV6-3 to TRBJ2-5, with 7 bases identical to TRBD1. Trimming took 2 bases from V and 13 from J; bases not matched to a gene: 7. This CDR3 has 12 residues. Germline V gene sequence: CDR1 MNHEY, CDR2 SVGEGT. CDR3 DNA: TGTGCCAGCAGTTACGTCGGGACAGCCTTGTACTTC. Encoded protein: CASSYVGTALYF.

This chain links TRBV13 with TRBJ2-7, with D perhaps TRBD2 (6 bases). Trimming stripped 5 bases from V and 7 bases from J, with 15 bases between. CDR3 length: 13 residues. Per the germline V gene, CDR1 is PRHDT and CDR2 is FYEKMQ (reference sequence). CDR3 nucleotide sequence: TGTGCCAGCAGCGTAGATGGGAGGAATGAGCAGTACTTC. This sequence encodes CASSVDGRNEQYF.

The chain combines TRBV2 with TRBJ2-5; D is perhaps TRBD1 (5 bases). The V gene lost 6 bases and the J gene lost 5 bases, with 19 bases spanning the gap. The CDR3 has 15 residues. From germline, CDR1 is SNHLY and CDR2 FYNNEI. This chain's CDR3 is CASSNSGQRGETQYF. Written as DNA, the CDR3 is TGTGCCAGCAGCAACTCAGGGCAGAGAGGCGAGACCCAGTACTTC.

The chain couples TRBV3-1 to TRBJ2-4, with D tentatively TRBD1 (5 bases). The DNA end is more similar to TRBJ2-7, so the J call may be wrong. This CDR3 has 13 residues. Looked up from germline, CDR1 is LGHDT and CDR2 is YNNKEL (reference sequence). CDR3 in DNA: TGTGCCAGCAGCCAAAGGGGTCTCCACGAGCAGTACTTC. Its translation is CASSQRGLHEQYF.

The chain combines TRBV5-1 with TRBJ1-3; 7 nucleotides align to TRBD1. There are 15 residues in the CDR3. Losses at the gene ends were 1 base for V and 4 bases for J; bases not matched to a gene: 5. Germline V gives CDR1 SGHRS, CDR2 YFSETQ. This chain's CDR3 is CASSLSGQRGNTIYF. CDR3 DNA sequence: TGCGCCAGCAGCTTGTCGGGACAGAGAGGAAACACCATATATTTT.

Turning to this clonotype: A much bigger clone sits one base away, suggesting this may be a read error. The chain carries TRBV29-1 and TRBJ2-7, with 10 bases that match TRBD2. Near its end, the DNA agrees better with TRBJ2-5, so the J call may be wrong. Germline CDR1 reads SQVTM; CDR2 reads ANQGSEA. CDR3 size: 12 residues. The CDR3 here is CSVRLAGETQYF. CDR3 DNA: TGCAGCGTTCGACTAGCGGGAGAGACCCAGTACTTC.

In this sample, this clonotype turned up once. The V gene is TRBV6-6, the J gene TRBJ2-1, with D maybe TRBD2 (5 bases). Trimming pared 0 bases from V and 3 bases from J, leaving 12 bases between. In germline, CDR1 is MNHNY, CDR2 SVGAGI (reference sequence). The CDR3 covers 16 residues. The CDR3 spells CASSYSMRADYNEQFF. The CDR3 bases are TGTGCCAGCAGTTACTCGATGAGGGCGGACTACAATGAGCAGTTCTTC.

The chain recombines TRBV7-2 with TRBJ2-1, with D tentatively TRBD1 (5 bases). V lost 2 bases and J lost 7, with 15 bases in between. The V gene's germline CDR1 is SGHTA and CDR2 FQGNSA. This CDR3 spans 15 amino acids. This chain's CDR3 is CASSLQTGFLNEQFF. The CDR3 DNA is TGTGCCAGCAGCTTACAAACAGGTTTTCTGAATGAGCAGTTCTTC.

DNA for the CDR3: TGTGCCAGCAGTTTAGGGGGCCTTAACACCGGGGAGCTGTTTTTT. Protein: CASSLGGLNTGELFF. The chain has TRBV28 and TRBJ2-2; weak D call: TRBD1 (6 bases). The V and J ends lost 2 bases and 2 bases respectively, with 9 bases between them. This CDR3 has 15 amino acids. Per germline, CDR1 MDHEN and CDR2 SYDVKM. Looking up the rest from reference TRBV28 and TRBJ2-2 gives the full variable domain: DVKVTQSSRYLVKRTGEKVFLECVQDMDHENMFWYRQDPGLGLRLIYFSYDVKMKEKGDIPEGYSVSREKKERFSLILESASTNQTSMYLCASSLGGLNTGELFFGEGSRLTVL.

CDR3 in amino acids: CASSNGQGGNSPLHF. CDR3 DNA sequence: TGTGCCAGCAGTAACGGACAGGGCGGTAATTCACCCCTCCACTTT. The V and J genes are TRBV6-6 and TRBJ1-6, with 8 bases lining up with TRBD1. Per germline, CDR1 MNHNY and CDR2 SVGAGI (reference sequence). This CDR3 is built from 15 residues. V was pared by 5 bases and J by 6 bases, with 6 bases of the junction left unmatched.

The rearrangement links TRBV13 to TRBJ1-6; a weak D match, TRBD1 (6 bases). This CDR3 comprises 15 residues. CDR1 and CDR2 from the germline V gene are PRHDT and FYEKMQ (reference sequence). V was trimmed by 3 bases and J by 6 bases, leaving 12 bases between them. The CDR3 loop is CASSLGGHRNSPLHF. CDR3 nucleotide sequence: TGTGCCAGCAGCTTGGGGGGACATCGTAATTCACCCCTCCACTTT. Full variable domain (missing parts from reference TRBV13 and TRBJ1-6): AAGVIQSPRHLIKEKRETATLKCYPIPRHDTVYWYQQGPGQDPQFLISFYEKMQSDKGSIPDRFSAQQFSDYHSELNMSSLELGDSALYFCASSLGGHRNSPLHFGNGTRLTVT.

This clonotype has only one observation. V usage is TRBV2 and J usage is TRBJ1-4; TRBD1 agrees at 7 bases. This CDR3 has 15 amino acids. Germline CDR1 SNHLY, CDR2 FYNNEI. With V trimmed by 6 bases and J by 12 bases, 16 bases remained unmatched. In DNA, the CDR3 is TGTGCCAGCAGATACTTTTGGAGGGGGCCGGGTCAACTGTTTTTT. Its translation is CASRYFWRGPGQLFF. The full variable domain, completed using reference TRBV2 and TRBJ1-4, is EPEVTQTPSHQVTQMGQEVILRCVPISNHLYFYWYRQILGQKVEFLVSFYNNEISEKSEIFDDQFSVERPDGSNFTLKIRSTKLEDSAMYFCASRYFWRGPGQLFFGSGTQLSVL.

About this clonotype: This may stem from a read error, because a much larger clone lies one nucleotide away. The genes are TRBV7-9 and TRBJ2-7, with D perhaps TRBD2 (5 bases). This CDR3 comprises 12 residues. Trimming cost V 1 base and J 5 bases, with 6 bases left between them. The V gene's germline CDR1 is SEHNR and CDR2 FQNEAQ (reference sequence). CDR3 amino acids: CASSLERDEQYF. The DNA of the CDR3 is TGTGCCAGCAGCTTAGAGAGGGACGAGCAGTACTTC.

The table lists this clonotype with a few counts. V and J are TRBV4-1 and TRBJ2-1, with 8 bases matching TRBD2. The ends lost 4 bases at V and 2 bases at J; junction bases unmatched: 7. The germline V gene encodes CDR1 MGHRA and CDR2 YSYEKL. The CDR3 consists of 16 residues. CDR3 in DNA: TGCGCCAGCAGCCCTAGCGGGTATAGAACCTACAATGAGCAGTTCTTC. Amino acid sequence: CASSPSGYRTYNEQFF.

The J gene is TRBJ1-2, the V gene TRBV12-3 or TRBV12-4; no clear D. There are 14 residues in the CDR3. V was cut by 5 bases and J by 7 bases, with 17 bases left in between. The DNA for the CDR3 is TGTGCCAGCAGTGACGCGGGCCACCGGGGTGGCTACACCTTC. Residues: CASSDAGHRGGYTF.

The chain joins TRBV5-6 to TRBJ2-1; 7 bases map to TRBD1. The CDR3 is made up of 14 amino acids. From germline, CDR1 is SGHDT and CDR2 YYEEEE. V trimming: 4 bases; J trimming: 8 bases; junction bases outside the gene matches: 9. The chain's CDR3 is CASSRGTGVHEQFF. As DNA, the CDR3 is TGTGCCAGCAGCCGGGGAACAGGGGTGCATGAGCAGTTCTTC.

The rearrangement joins TRBV28 to TRBJ2-7; D not certain. CDR1 and CDR2 (germline): MDHEN, SYDVKM. With 6 bases removed from V and 2 bases from J, the gap between germline ends came to 20 bases. This CDR3 spans 16 amino acids. For the CDR3, the DNA is TGTGCCAGCAGGTACTTTGTCGTGAAGTGTCCCTACGAGCAGTACTTC. Protein product: CASRYFVVKCPYEQYF.

V and J are TRBV30 and TRBJ2-7; D unclear. Trimming pared 3 bases from V and 12 bases from J, leaving 15 bases between. CDR3 length equals 11 residues. Germline CDR1 reads GTSNPN; CDR2 reads SVGIG (reference sequence). CDR3 loop: CAWSRLGMGYF. For the CDR3, the DNA is TGTGCCTGGAGCCGCTTGGGGATGGGGTACTTC. The full variable domain, in which reference TRBV30 and TRBJ2-7 provide the parts outside the CDR3, is SQTIHQWPATLVQPVGSPLSLECTVEGTSNPNLYWYRQAAGRGLQLLFYSVGIGQISSEVPQNLSASRPQDRQFILSSKKLLLSDSGFYLCAWSRLGMGYFGPGTRLTVT.